This note documents a single T cell receptor (beta chain) sequence. Its cognate antigen is unknown. These data originate in a study of shared clonotypes between healthy human individuals. For the study at large: A couple of female and a few male donors aged 18 to 49 were enrolled. Plates per donor: three CD4 naive, three CD4 memory, two CD8 naive, one CD8 memory. The study, taken as a whole, reports: Among the subsets, naive ones generally showed larger estimated richness than memory ones. Few donors restricted represented genetic and exposure-history diversity.

Sequenced by immunoSEQ multiplex PCR; TCRdb stores in-frame clones only, minus some. The table lists some 2,500,000 clones, under 95% of them singletons. CDR1 is SGHTS, CDR2 YDEGEE, per germline. V was cut by 4 bases and J by 2 bases, with 13 bases left in between. The CDR3 consists of 15 residues. Specimen: naive CD4+ T cells from PBMCs. Stated subset: CD45RA+ positively selected. The genes are TRBV5-8 and TRBJ1-5; tentative D call: TRBD1 (6 bases). This TCR was recovered from a man aged 18-30 years in good health. Some clones in this sample may be carry-over from other donors' samples. The CDR3 is CASSPYRVGNQPQHF. The CDR3, as DNA: TGTGCCAGCAGCCCCTACAGGGTAGGCAATCAGCCCCAGCATTTT.